The 14 T cell receptor beta chains below all came from one sample that was sequenced in a study of blood T cell repertoires in COVID-19. Clones were read by immunoSEQ multiplex PCR, and TCRdb kept only the in-frame ones, dropping some. This sample has around 280,000 clones, with approximately 86% found just once. Material for sequencing was peripheral blood. These receptors were taken from a woman aged 45-59 years who had recovered from COVID-19.

The genes are TRBV6-2 or TRBV6-3 and TRBJ1-1; D is uncertain. The length of the CDR3 is 13 residues. V lost 6 bases and J lost 1, with 9 bases in between. Germline loops: CDR1 MNHEY, CDR2 SVGEGT. CDR3 in amino acids: CASSLGRNTEAFF. Written as DNA, the CDR3 is TGTGCCAGCAGCCTGGGGAGGAACACTGAAGCTTTCTTT.

This sequence joins TRBV7-2 and TRBJ1-6; D unresolved. V was pared by 0 bases and J by 7 bases, with 7 bases between. This CDR3 spans 14 amino acids. Germline V CDR1 and CDR2: SGHTA, FQGNSA. The CDR3 here is CASSLALPNSPLHF. CDR3 sequence (DNA): TGTGCCAGCAGCTTAGCGCTACCCAATTCACCCCTCCACTTT.

This clone has just a few counts. J is TRBJ2-3 and V is TRBV5-1, with a weak D call TRBD1 (5 bases). CDR1 and CDR2 (germline): SGHRS, YFSETQ. V was pared by 4 bases and J by 2 bases, with 8 bases between. The CDR3 has 13 amino acids. The CDR3 reads CASSLDITDTQYF. In DNA form, the CDR3 reads TGCGCCAGCAGCCTGGACATCACAGATACGCAGTATTTT.

This chain connects TRBV27 to TRBJ1-1, with a weak D call TRBD1 (5 bases). V was trimmed by 2 bases and J by 3 bases, leaving 10 bases between them. The germline gives CDR1 MNHEY, CDR2 SMNVEV (reference sequence). The CDR3 extends over 14 amino acids. The CDR3 loop is CASSLVSGDTEAFF. In nucleotides, the CDR3 is TGTGCCAGCAGTTTAGTCTCGGGGGACACTGAAGCTTTCTTT.

The rearrangement links TRBV7-2 to TRBJ1-2, with 8 bases fitting TRBD1. Germline V lookup: CDR1 SGHTA, CDR2 FQGNSA. The CDR3 consists of 14 residues. The junction had 8 bases not matched to a gene; V was cut back by 11 bases and J by 0 bases. The CDR3 reads CAALADRANYGYTF. Written as DNA, the CDR3 is TGTGCCGCCCTTGCGGACAGGGCTAACTATGGCTACACCTTC. The entire variable domain, with the rest obtained from reference TRBV7-2 and TRBJ1-2, is as follows: GAGVSQSPSNKVTEKGKDVELRCDPISGHTALYWYRQSLGQGLEFLIYFQGNSAPDKSGLPSDRFSAERTGGSVSTLTIQRTQQEDSAVYLCAALADRANYGYTFGSGTRLTVV.

V usage is TRBV29-1 and J usage is TRBJ1-1; D may be TRBD1 (5 bases). Per the germline V gene, CDR1 is SQVTM and CDR2 is ANQGSEA. The CDR3 is 15 residues long. Deletions cut 7 bases from V and 0 bases from J, with 18 bases between. The DNA of the CDR3 is TGCAGCGCAAGGGGAGGTGGACGGATGAACACTGAAGCTTTCTTT. Amino acid sequence: CSARGGGRMNTEAFF.

The gene calls are TRBV28 and TRBJ1-2; TRBD1 agrees at 9 bases. V shed 8 bases, J shed 8 bases, and the junction held 12 bases outside the gene matches. The CDR3 has 14 amino acids. The germline V gene encodes CDR1 MDHEN and CDR2 SYDVKM. CDR3 in amino acids: CASRTGAPRRGYTF. The CDR3 DNA reads as TGTGCCAGCCGGACAGGGGCACCTCGGCGGGGCTACACCTTC.

V and J are TRBV2 and TRBJ1-2, with TRBD1 matching 7 bases. Germline loops: CDR1 SNHLY, CDR2 FYNNEI. V dropped 4 bases and J dropped 4; count of bases not matched to a gene: 9. The CDR3 contains 15 residues. The CDR3 nucleotides are TGTGCCAGCAGTGTGGTCCCTTCAGGGGGCTATGGCTACACCTTC. Translating gives CASSVVPSGGYGYTF. The entire variable domain, with the rest obtained from reference TRBV2 and TRBJ1-2, is as follows: EPEVTQTPSHQVTQMGQEVILRCVPISNHLYFYWYRQILGQKVEFLVSFYNNEISEKSEIFDDQFSVERPDGSNFTLKIRSTKLEDSAMYFCASSVVPSGGYGYTFGSGTRLTVV.

Here the CDR3 DNA reads TGCGCCAGCAGCTCGACAGTTTCGGAGACCCAGTACTTC. This gives the protein CASSSTVSETQYF. V gene TRBV5-1 combines with J gene TRBJ2-5; TRBD1 is a possible D gene (5 bases). The CDR3 runs 13 residues. Germline V gives CDR1 SGHRS, CDR2 YFSETQ. Trimming left V 3 bases short and J 5 bases short, with 11 bases between.

The chain uses TRBV7-6 and TRBJ1-3; D gene unclear. The CDR3 covers 14 residues. CDR1 and CDR2 from the germline V gene are SGHVS and FNYEAQ. V lost 8 bases and J lost 0, with 11 bases in between. DNA of the CDR3: TGTGCCAGCGGGAGAGGGAACTCTGGAAACACCATATATTTT. This codes for CASGRGNSGNTIYF.

The CDR3 DNA follows: TGTGCCAGCAGCCAAGATTCAGAGAGGTGCGAGCAGTACTTC. This gives the protein CASSQDSERCEQYF. The V call is TRBV3-1 (or the pseudogene TRBV3-2), the J call TRBJ2-7; D not certain. Trimming removed 0 bases from V and 6 bases from J, with 12 bases in between. The CDR3 consists of 14 residues. Germline loops: CDR1 LGHDT, CDR2 YNNKEL (reference sequence).

The chain combines TRBV11-2 with TRBJ1-2; no clear D. Germline V gene sequence: CDR1 SGHAT, CDR2 FQNNGV. This CDR3 region has 14 residues. The ends were cut back, 5 bases at V and 8 bases at J, with 18 bases in the middle. CDR3 in amino acids: CASSRTRGEIGYTF. For the CDR3, the DNA is TGTGCCAGCAGCCGGACGCGCGGGGAAATCGGCTACACCTTC.

The chain joins TRBV30 to TRBJ1-2; possibly TRBD1 for D (6 bases). The CDR3 sequence is 14 residues long. Germline V gene sequence: CDR1 GTSNPN, CDR2 SVGIG (reference sequence). Trimming stripped 0 bases from V and 7 bases from J, with 15 bases between. DNA for the CDR3: TGTGCCTGGAGTGTAAACGGGGGGGCCGGTGGCTACACCTTC. Residues: CAWSVNGGAGGYTF.

This chain joins TRBV2 and TRBJ1-1; 8 positions match TRBD1. V shed 6 bases and J 7 bases; nucleotides not matched to a gene: 10. From germline, CDR1 is SNHLY and CDR2 FYNNEI. The CDR3 runs 14 residues. CDR3 coding DNA: TGTGCCAGCAGCTGGACAGGGCCAGTCGGTGAAGCTTTCTTT. Protein product: CASSWTGPVGEAFF.